The entry that follows covers one T cell receptor (beta chain) sequence. The data were obtained in a study of blood T cell repertoires in COVID-19. Study information: Researchers got acute and convalescent COVID-19 samples from the United States, Italy and Spain. T cells, B-cell-depleted T cells, or PBMCs provided the cDNA or gDNA that served as material.

Per the authors' pipeline: Reference gene primer amplification in the assay estimated nucleated cell counts. The repertoire was sequenced with immunoSEQ multiplex PCR; TCRdb's copy has only in-frame clones and lacks some. V, J and clone size derive from that table, while D and trimming were established from the DNA sequence. The repertoire includes 150,000 to 200,000 clones, 90% of them detected once, and approximately 0.5% sits in the top ten. The V end lost 0 bases, the J end lost 4 bases, and 11 bases lay between the germline ends. The germline gives CDR1 SGDLS, CDR2 YYNGEE. CDR3 length equals 15 residues.

This clonotype originated in a man between 50 and 59 years old with acute or convalescent COVID-19. V is TRBV9 and J is TRBJ1-5, with D unresolved. The sequenced sample was peripheral blood. The CDR3 region is CASSVGGGQNQPQHF. The DNA for the CDR3 is TGTGCCAGCAGCGTAGGTGGAGGCCAAAATCAGCCCCAGCATTTT. The variable domain in full, with the rest retrieved from reference TRBV9 and TRBJ1-5, is DSGVTQTPKHLITATGQRVTLRCSPRSGDLSVYWYQQSLDQGLQFLIQYYNGEERAKGNILERFSAQQFPDLHSELNLSSLELGDSALYFCASSVGGGQNQPQHFGDGTRLSIL.